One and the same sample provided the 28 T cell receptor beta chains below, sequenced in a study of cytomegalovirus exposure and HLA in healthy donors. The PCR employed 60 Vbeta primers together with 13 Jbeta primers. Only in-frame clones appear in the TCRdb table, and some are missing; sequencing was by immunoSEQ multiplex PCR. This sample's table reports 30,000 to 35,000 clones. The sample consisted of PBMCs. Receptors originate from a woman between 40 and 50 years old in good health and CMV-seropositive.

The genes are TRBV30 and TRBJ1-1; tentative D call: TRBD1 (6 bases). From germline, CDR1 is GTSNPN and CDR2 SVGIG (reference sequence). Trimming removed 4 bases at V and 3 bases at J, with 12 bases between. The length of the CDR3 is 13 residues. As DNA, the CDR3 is TGTGCCTGGAACAGGGCGCCATACACTGAAGCTTTCTTT. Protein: CAWNRAPYTEAFF.

In DNA form, the CDR3 reads TGTGCCAGCAGCCAGACGGCAGGGGGCGCGGGGGAGCAGTACTTC. It is translated as CASSQTAGGAGEQYF. The V call is TRBV7-8, the J call TRBJ2-7, with 8 positions matching TRBD1. Germline V gene lookup returns CDR1 SGHVS and CDR2 FQNEAQ. This CDR3 contains 15 residues. After removal of 5 bases from V and 7 bases from J, the junction contained 13 bases not matched to a gene.

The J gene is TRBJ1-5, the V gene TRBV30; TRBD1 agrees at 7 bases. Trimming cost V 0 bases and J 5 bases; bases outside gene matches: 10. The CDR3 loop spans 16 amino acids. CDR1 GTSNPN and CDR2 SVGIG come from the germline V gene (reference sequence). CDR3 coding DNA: TGTGCCTGGAGTGTGGGGGACAGTAACCTTTATCAGCCCCAGCATTTT. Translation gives CAWSVGDSNLYQPQHF.

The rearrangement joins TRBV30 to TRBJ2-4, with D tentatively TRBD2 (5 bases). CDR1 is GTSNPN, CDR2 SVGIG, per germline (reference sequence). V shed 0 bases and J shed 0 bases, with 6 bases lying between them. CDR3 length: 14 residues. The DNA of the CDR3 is TGTGCCTGGAGTGTCCGGGGAGCCAAAAACATTCAGTACTTC. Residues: CAWSVRGAKNIQYF.

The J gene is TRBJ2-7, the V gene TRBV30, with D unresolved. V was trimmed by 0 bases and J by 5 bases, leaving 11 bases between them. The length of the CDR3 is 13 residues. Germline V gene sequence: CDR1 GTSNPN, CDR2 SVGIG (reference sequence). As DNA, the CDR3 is TGTGCCTGGAGTGTAGTTTTACGGGACGAGCAGTACTTC. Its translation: CAWSVVLRDEQYF.

The CDR3 DNA follows: TGCGCCAGCAGCCCCGACGAGCGGGAGGCCGGGGAGGGCACAGATACGCAGTATTTT. This encodes CASSPDEREAGEGTDTQYF. The chain combines TRBV4-1 with TRBJ2-3; 9 bases agree with TRBD2. J lost 1 base, V lost 4 bases, and 15 bases had no gene match. The CDR3 loop spans 19 amino acids. Per germline, CDR1 MGHRA and CDR2 YSYEKL.

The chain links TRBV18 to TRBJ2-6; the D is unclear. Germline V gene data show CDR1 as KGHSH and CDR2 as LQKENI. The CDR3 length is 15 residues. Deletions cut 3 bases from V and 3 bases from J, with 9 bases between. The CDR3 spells CASSPILSGANVLTF. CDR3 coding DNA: TGTGCCAGCTCACCTATACTAAGTGGGGCCAACGTCCTGACTTTC.

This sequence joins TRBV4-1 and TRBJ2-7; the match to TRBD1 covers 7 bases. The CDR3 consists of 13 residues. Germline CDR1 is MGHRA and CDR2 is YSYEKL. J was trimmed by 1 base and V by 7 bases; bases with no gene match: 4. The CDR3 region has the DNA TGCGCCAGCACCCCGACAGGGTCCTACGAGCAGTACTTC. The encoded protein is CASTPTGSYEQYF.

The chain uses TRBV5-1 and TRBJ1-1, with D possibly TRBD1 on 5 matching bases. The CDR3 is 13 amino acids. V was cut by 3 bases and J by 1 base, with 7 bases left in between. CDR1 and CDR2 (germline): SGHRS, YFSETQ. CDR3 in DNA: TGCGCCAGCAGCTCCCAGGGGAACACTGAAGCTTTCTTT. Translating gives CASSSQGNTEAFF.

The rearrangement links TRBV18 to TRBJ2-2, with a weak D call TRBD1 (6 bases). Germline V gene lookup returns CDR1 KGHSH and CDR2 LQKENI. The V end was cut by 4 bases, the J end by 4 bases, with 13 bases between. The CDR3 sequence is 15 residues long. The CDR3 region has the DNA TGTGCCAGCTCACGGGCCACAGGGAGCACCGGGGAGCTGTTTTTT. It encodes CASSRATGSTGELFF.

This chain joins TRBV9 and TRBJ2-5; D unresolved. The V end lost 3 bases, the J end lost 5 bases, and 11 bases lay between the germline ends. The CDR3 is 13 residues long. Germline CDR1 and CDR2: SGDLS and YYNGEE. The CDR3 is CASSAGSRETQYF. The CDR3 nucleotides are TGTGCCAGCAGCGCCGGCAGCAGGGAGACCCAGTACTTC.

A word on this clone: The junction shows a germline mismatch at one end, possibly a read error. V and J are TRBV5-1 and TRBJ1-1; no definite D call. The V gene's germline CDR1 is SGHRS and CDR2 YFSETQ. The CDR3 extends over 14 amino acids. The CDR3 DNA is TGCGCCAGCAGCTTGGTTACGGGGAACACTGAAGATTTCTTT. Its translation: CASSLVTGNTEDFF.

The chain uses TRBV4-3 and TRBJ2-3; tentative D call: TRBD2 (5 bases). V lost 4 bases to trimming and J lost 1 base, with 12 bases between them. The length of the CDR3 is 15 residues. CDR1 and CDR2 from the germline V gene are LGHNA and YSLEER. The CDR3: CASSLNLGGTDTQYF. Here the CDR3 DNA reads TGCGCCAGCAGCCTGAACCTCGGGGGCACAGATACGCAGTATTTT.

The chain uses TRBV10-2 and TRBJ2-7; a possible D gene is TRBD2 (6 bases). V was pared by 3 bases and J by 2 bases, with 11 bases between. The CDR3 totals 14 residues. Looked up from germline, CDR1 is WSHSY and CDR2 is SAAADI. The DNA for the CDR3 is TGCGCCAGCAGTGACCTGACTAGGCCCTACGAGCAGTACTTC. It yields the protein CASSDLTRPYEQYF.

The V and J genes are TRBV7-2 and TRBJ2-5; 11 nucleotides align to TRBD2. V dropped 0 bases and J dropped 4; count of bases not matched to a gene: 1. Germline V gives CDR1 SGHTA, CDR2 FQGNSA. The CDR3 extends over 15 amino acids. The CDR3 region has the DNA TGTGCCAGCAGCTTAGCCGGGACTAGCGGAGAGACCCAGTACTTC. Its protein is CASSLAGTSGETQYF.

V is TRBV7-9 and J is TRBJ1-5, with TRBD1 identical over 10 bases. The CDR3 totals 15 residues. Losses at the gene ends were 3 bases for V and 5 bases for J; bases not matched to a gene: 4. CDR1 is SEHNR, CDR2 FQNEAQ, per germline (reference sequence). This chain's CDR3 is CASSFGTGAYQPQHF. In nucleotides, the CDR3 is TGTGCCAGCAGCTTTGGGACAGGGGCCTATCAGCCCCAGCATTTT.

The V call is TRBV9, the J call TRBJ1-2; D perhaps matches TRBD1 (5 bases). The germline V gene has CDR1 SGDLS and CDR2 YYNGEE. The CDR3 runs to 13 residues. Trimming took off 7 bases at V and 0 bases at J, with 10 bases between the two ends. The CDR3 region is CASSETANYGYTF. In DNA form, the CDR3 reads TGTGCCAGCTCTGAGACAGCTAACTATGGCTACACCTTC.

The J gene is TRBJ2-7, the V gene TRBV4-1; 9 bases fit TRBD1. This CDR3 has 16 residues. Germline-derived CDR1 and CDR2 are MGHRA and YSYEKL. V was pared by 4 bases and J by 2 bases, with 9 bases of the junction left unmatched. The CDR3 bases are TGCGCCAGCAGCCCCTTTGGCGGGACAGGGCCCTACGAGCAGTACTTC. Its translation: CASSPFGGTGPYEQYF.

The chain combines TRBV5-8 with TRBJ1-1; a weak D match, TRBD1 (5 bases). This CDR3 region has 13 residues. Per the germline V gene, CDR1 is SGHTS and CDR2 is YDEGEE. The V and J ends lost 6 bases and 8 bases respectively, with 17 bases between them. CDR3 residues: CASTGGYNPEAFF. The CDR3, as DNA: TGTGCCAGCACGGGGGGGTACAATCCAGAAGCTTTCTTT.

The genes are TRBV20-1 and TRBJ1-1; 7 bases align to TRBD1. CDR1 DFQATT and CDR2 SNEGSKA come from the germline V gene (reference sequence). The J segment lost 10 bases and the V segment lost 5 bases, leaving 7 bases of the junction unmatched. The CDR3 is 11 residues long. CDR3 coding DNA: TGCAGTGCTCCAGGGGGGCTAGTAGCTTTCTTT. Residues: CSAPGGLVAFF.

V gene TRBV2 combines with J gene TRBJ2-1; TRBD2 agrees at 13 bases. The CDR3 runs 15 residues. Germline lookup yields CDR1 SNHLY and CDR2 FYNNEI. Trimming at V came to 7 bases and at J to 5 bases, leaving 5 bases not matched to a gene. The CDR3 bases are TGTGCCAGCACCGATGGGACTAGCGGGAACAATGAGCAGTTCTTC. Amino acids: CASTDGTSGNNEQFF.

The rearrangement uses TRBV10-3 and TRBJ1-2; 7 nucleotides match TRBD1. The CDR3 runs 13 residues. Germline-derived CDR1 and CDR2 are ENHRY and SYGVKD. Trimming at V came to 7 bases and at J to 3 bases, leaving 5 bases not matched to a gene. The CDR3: CAITPDRDYGYTF. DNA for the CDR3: TGTGCCATCACCCCAGACAGGGACTATGGCTACACCTTC.

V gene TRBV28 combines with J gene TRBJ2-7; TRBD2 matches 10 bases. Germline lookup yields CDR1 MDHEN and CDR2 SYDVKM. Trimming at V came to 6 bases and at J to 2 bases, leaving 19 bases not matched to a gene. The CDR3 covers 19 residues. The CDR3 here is CASRTTNLAGVSPPYEQYF. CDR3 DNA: TGTGCCAGCAGGACCACCAACCTAGCGGGAGTTAGTCCCCCCTACGAGCAGTACTTC. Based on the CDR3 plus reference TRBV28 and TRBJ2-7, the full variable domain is DVKVTQSSRYLVKRTGEKVFLECVQDMDHENMFWYRQDPGLGLRLIYFSYDVKMKEKGDIPEGYSVSREKKERFSLILESASTNQTSMYLCASRTTNLAGVSPPYEQYFGPGTRLTVT.

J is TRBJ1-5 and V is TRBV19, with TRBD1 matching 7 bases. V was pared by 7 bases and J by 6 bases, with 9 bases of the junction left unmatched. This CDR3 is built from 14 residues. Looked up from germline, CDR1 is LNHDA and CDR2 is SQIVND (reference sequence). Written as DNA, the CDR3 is TGTGCCAGTAAAGGGGGCGCGGGAGGTCAGCCCCAGCATTTT. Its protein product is CASKGGAGGQPQHF.

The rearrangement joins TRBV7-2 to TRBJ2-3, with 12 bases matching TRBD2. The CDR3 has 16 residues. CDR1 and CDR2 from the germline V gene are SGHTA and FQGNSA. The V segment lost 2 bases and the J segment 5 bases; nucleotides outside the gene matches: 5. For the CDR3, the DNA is TGTGCCAGCAGCTTACGGGGACTAGCGGGCCAAGATACGCAGTATTTT. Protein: CASSLRGLAGQDTQYF.

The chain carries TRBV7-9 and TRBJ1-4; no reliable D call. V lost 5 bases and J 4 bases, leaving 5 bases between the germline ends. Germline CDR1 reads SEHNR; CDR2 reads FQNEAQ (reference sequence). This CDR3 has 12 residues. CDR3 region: CASSLLNEKLFF. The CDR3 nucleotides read TGTGCCAGCAGCCTCCTTAATGAAAAACTGTTTTTT. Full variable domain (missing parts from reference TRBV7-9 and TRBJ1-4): DTGVSQNPRHKITKRGQNVTFRCDPISEHNRLYWYRQTLGQGPEFLTYFQNEAQLEKSRLLSDRFSAERPKGSFSTLEIQRTEQGDSAMYLCASSLLNEKLFFGSGTQLSVL.

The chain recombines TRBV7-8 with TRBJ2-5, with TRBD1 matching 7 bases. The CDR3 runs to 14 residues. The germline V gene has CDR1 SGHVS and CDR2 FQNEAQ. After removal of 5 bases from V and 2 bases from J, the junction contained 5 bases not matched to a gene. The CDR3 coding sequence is TGTGCCAGCAGCATCGACAGGGTACAAGAGACCCAGTACTTC. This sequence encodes CASSIDRVQETQYF.

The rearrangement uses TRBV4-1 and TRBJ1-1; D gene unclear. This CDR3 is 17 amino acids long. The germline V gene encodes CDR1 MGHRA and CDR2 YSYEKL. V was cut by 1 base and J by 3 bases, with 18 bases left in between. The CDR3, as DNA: TGCGCCAGCAGCCAAGGAAGGGTTATGGGGAGGGACACTGAAGCTTTCTTT. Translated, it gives CASSQGRVMGRDTEAFF.